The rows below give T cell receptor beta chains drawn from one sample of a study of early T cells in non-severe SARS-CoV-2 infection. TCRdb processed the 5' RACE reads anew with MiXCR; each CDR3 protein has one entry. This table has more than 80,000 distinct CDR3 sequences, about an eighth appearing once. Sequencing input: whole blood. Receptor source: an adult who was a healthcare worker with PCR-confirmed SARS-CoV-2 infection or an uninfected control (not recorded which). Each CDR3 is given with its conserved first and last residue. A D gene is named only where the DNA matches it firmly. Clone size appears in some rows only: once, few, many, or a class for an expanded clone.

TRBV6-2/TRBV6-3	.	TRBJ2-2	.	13	TGTGCCACCCTCCGGCCGGCCACCGGGGAGCTGTTTTTT	CATLRPATGELFF
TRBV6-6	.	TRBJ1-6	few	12	TGTGCCAGCCACGCTGCGAATTCACCCCTCCACTTT	CASHAANSPLHF
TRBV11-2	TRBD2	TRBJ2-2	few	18	TGTGCCAGCAGCTTGGGGACTAGCGGGGGCCCGAACACCGGGGAGCTGTTTTTT	CASSLGTSGGPNTGELFF
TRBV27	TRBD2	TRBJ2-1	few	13	TGTGCCAGCGGGACTAGCGGGGGGAATGAGCAGTTCTTC	CASGTSGGNEQFF
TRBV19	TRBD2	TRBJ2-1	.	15	TGTGCCAGTAGTATCCGACTAGCGGCCTACAATGAGCAGTTCTTC	CASSIRLAAYNEQFF
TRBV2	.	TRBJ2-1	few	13	TGTGCCAGCAGAGGGACTGGGGTTAATGAGCAGTTCTTC	CASRGTGVNEQFF
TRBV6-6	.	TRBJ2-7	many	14	TGTGCCAGCAGTCTGGTGGGGGGAACCTACGAGCAGTACTTC	CASSLVGGTYEQYF
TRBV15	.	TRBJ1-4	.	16	TGTGCCACCAGCAGAGTCGCACTTGCAACTAATGAAAAACTGTTTTTT	CATSRVALATNEKLFF
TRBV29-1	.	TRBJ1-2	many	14	TGCAGCGTTGAAGAAAGATCCACGCTGGAGGGCTACACCTTC	CSVEERSTLEGYTF
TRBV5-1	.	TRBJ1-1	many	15	TGCGCCAGCAGCTTGGGGAACAGGGAAGGCACTGAAGCTTTCTTT	CASSLGNREGTEAFF
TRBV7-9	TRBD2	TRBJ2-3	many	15	TGTGCCAGCAGCTTTGTCAGCGGGGGGATGGATACGCAGTATTTT	CASSFVSGGMDTQYF
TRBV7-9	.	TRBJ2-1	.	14	TGTGCCAGCGGCGCCAGCGGGCGCTACAATGAGCAGTTCTTC	CASGASGRYNEQFF
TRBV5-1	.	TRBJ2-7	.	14	TGCGCCAGCAGCCCTTACTCAGGGGCCTACGAGCAGTACTTC	CASSPYSGAYEQYF
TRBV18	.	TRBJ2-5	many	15	TGTGCCAGCTCACCACCTTCACAGCTCCAAGAGACCCAGTACTTC	CASSPPSQLQETQYF
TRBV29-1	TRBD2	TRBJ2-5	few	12	TGCAGCGTTGAGTTCGGGGGGAAGACCCAGTACTTC	CSVEFGGKTQYF
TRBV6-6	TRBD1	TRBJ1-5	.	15	TGTGCCAGCAGGTGGGGACAGACCAGCAATCAGCCCCAGCATTTT	CASRWGQTSNQPQHF
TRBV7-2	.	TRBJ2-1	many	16	TGTGCCAGCAGCTTAAGTGGGGCCAGAAGGCTCAATGAGCAGTTCTTC	CASSLSGARRLNEQFF
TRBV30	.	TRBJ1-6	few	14	TGTGCCTGGAGTGTACGGGCTGGCGATTCACCCCTCCACTTT	CAWSVRAGDSPLHF
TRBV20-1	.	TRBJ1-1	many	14	TGCAGTGCTCCCCAACCGGGGGGGAACACTGAAGCTTTCTTT	CSAPQPGGNTEAFF
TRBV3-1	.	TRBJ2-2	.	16	TGTGCCAGCAGCCATGGTGTGACAGACGTGTCCGGGGAGCTGTTTTTT	CASSHGVTDVSGELFF
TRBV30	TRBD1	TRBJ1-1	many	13	TGTGCCTGGAGTGTCGCAGGGGGGAGTGAAGCTTTCTTT	CAWSVAGGSEAFF
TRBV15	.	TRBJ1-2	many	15	TGTGCCACCAGCAGAGAGGTGGGGGAGACCTATGGCTACACCTTC	CATSREVGETYGYTF
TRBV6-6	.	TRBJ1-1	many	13	TGTGCCAGCAGTAGTGGCGGGGTCCCTGAAGCTTTCTTT	CASSSGGVPEAFF
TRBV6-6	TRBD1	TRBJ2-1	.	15	TGTGCCAGCAGGCCACCGGGACAGGGGGCCTATGAGCAGTTCTTC	CASRPPGQGAYEQFF
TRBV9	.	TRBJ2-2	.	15	TGTGCCAGCAGCGTAGCTCTCCGGAACACCGGGGAGCTGTTTTTT	CASSVALRNTGELFF
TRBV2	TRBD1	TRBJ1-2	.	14	TGTGCCAGCAATAGGGACAGGGGAAACTATGGCTACACCTTC	CASNRDRGNYGYTF
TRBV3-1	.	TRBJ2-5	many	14	TGTGCCAGCAGCCAAGATGTGGACGGGGAGACCCAGTACTTC	CASSQDVDGETQYF
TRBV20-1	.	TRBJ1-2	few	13	TGCAGTGCTAGAGATGCACAGGGCGGTGGCTACACCTTC	CSARDAQGGGYTF
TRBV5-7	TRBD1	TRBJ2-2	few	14	TGTGCCAACTCAGACAGGGCCCAGGCCGGGGAGCTGTTTTTT	CANSDRAQAGELFF
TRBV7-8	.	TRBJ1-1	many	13	TGTGCCAGCAGCCACGGAGAGAACACTGAAGCTTTCTTT	CASSHGENTEAFF
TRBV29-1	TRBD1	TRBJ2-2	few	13	TGCAGCGCCATGGGACAGATCACCGGGGAGCTGTTTTTT	CSAMGQITGELFF
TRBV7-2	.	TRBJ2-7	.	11	TGTGTCAGCAGCCGGGAAGGCGAGCAGTACTTC	CVSSREGEQYF
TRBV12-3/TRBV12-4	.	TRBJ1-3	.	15	TGTGCCAGCAGTTTAAGGCGGGCCGTCGGAAACACCATATATTTT	CASSLRRAVGNTIYF
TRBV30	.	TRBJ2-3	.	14	TGTGCCCGCAGTGGGGGGATTAGCACAGATACGCAGTATTTT	CARSGGISTDTQYF
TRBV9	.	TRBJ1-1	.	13	TGTGCCAGCAGCGTGTTCGGCTTCGGTGAAGCTTTCTTT	CASSVFGFGEAFF
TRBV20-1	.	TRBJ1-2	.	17	TGCAGTGCTAGAGACTCAGGGATCTCTATCCCTTCCTATGGCTACACCTTC	CSARDSGISIPSYGYTF
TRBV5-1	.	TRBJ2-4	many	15	TGCGCCAGCAGCCTTCCGGATTCCTTAGGAAACATTCAGTACTTC	CASSLPDSLGNIQYF